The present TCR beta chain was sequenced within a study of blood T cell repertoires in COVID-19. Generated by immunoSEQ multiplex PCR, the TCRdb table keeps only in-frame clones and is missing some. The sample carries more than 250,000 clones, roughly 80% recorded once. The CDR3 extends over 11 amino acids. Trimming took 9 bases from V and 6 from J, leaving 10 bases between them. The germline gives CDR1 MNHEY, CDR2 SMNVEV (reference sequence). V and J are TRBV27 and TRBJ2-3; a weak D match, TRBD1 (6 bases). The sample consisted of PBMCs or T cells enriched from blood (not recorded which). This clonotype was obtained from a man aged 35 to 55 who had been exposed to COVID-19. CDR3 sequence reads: CASRTADTQYF. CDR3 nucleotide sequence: TGTGCCAGTCGGACAGCCGATACGCAGTATTTT.